The 3 T cell receptor beta chains listed next were all sequenced from one sample in a study of early T cells in non-severe SARS-CoV-2 infection. A single record per CDR3 protein comes from TCRdb applying MiXCR to the 5' RACE reads. Of tens of thousands of distinct CDR3 sequences in the sample, over 9% were seen once. Sequencing used whole blood, obtained at baseline. Receptors were obtained from an adult who was a healthcare worker with PCR-confirmed SARS-CoV-2 infection or an uninfected control (not recorded which).

This sequence joins TRBV6-6 and TRBJ2-2; maybe TRBD1 (6 bases). V was trimmed by 7 bases and J by 4 bases, leaving 10 bases between them. Looked up from germline, CDR1 is MNHNY and CDR2 is SVGAGI (reference sequence). The CDR3 is made up of 13 amino acids. In nucleotides, the CDR3 is TGTGCCAGCAAAGGACAGATCACCGGGGAGCTGTTTTTT. This translates into CASKGQITGELFF.

This clonotype was seen ten or more times. The CDR3 reads CASSSRDRGTTDTQYF. As DNA, the CDR3 is TGTGCCAGCAGCTCCCGGGACAGGGGGACCACAGATACGCAGTATTTT. This chain connects TRBV7-3 to TRBJ2-3; 11 bases line up with TRBD1. Germline lookup yields CDR1 SGHTA and CDR2 FQGTGA. The CDR3 loop spans 16 amino acids. J lost 2 bases, V lost 4 bases, and 5 bases had no gene match.

The CDR3 reads CSVATSLSYNEQFF. In DNA form, the CDR3 reads TGCAGCGTTGCGACTAGCCTCTCCTACAATGAGCAGTTCTTC. The V and J genes are TRBV29-1 and TRBJ2-1, with 7 bases matching TRBD2. V lost 4 bases, J lost 0 bases, and 3 bases stayed unmatched. CDR1 and CDR2 from the germline V gene are SQVTM and ANQGSEA. The CDR3 consists of 14 residues.